A single sample gave rise to the 18 T cell receptor beta chains below, sequenced in a study of type 1 regulatory T cells. These receptors are not linked to any known antigen. MiXCR, applied by TCRdb to the reads, yields one record per CDR3 protein. The table lists roughly 46,000 distinct CDR3 sequences, 9% to 15% of them singletons. Input material: cultured non-Tr1 T cells, either the whole culture or a sorted T cell fraction (not recorded which). Source of these receptors: a human donor in good health.

This clonotype was observed a handful of times. The V call is TRBV5-1, the J call TRBJ1-1; unclear D gene. Germline V gene lookup returns CDR1 SGHRS and CDR2 YFSETQ. There are 16 residues in the CDR3. Trimming shortened V by 0 bases and J by 1 base, and 13 bases separated the two germline ends. The CDR3: CASSLDALRGNTEAFF. For the CDR3, the DNA is TGCGCCAGCAGCTTGGACGCACTTCGGGGGAACACTGAAGCTTTCTTT.

This clonotype has ten or more counts. V usage is TRBV7-6 and J usage is TRBJ2-1; no definite D call. Trimming shortened V by 0 bases and J by 3 bases, and 12 bases separated the two germline ends. The germline gives CDR1 SGHVS, CDR2 FNYEAQ. The CDR3 covers 16 residues. CDR3 region: CASSLAGSNYYNEQFF. Here the CDR3 DNA reads TGTGCCAGCAGCTTAGCCGGCAGTAACTACTACAATGAGCAGTTCTTC.

This clonotype was counted at least ten times. Here the CDR3 DNA reads TGCAGTGCTAGAAACCGGGACTACCCATACGAGCAGTACTTC. Its translation is CSARNRDYPYEQYF. The V gene is TRBV20-1, the J gene TRBJ2-7; 7 bases match TRBD2. The germline gives CDR1 DFQATT, CDR2 SNEGSKA (reference sequence). V dropped 2 bases and J dropped 4; count of bases not matched to a gene: 8. This CDR3 has 14 residues.

This clonotype was detected ten times or more. V is TRBV5-1 and J is TRBJ1-1; possible D gene TRBD1, 5 bases. Germline V lookup: CDR1 SGHRS, CDR2 YFSETQ. This CDR3 is 14 amino acids long. Trimming removed 0 bases at V and 3 bases at J, with 9 bases between. The CDR3 nucleotides are TGCGCCAGCAGCTTGGGTCAGGGTTACACTGAAGCTTTCTTT. It translates to CASSLGQGYTEAFF.

The CDR3 DNA reads as TGTGCCTGGAGGCGGGGAAGAGAGACCCAGTACTTC. Translated, it gives CAWRRGRETQYF. This chain uses TRBV30 with TRBJ2-5; a possible D gene is TRBD2 (6 bases). Germline loops: CDR1 GTSNPN, CDR2 SVGIG (reference sequence). V was shortened by 3 bases and J by 4 bases, with 9 bases between the two germline ends. This CDR3 spans 12 amino acids. The full variable domain, in which reference TRBV30 and TRBJ2-5 provide the parts outside the CDR3, is SQTIHQWPATLVQPVGSPLSLECTVEGTSNPNLYWYRQAAGRGLQLLFYSVGIGQISSEVPQNLSASRPQDRQFILSSKKLLLSDSGFYLCAWRRGRETQYFGPGTRLLVL.

This chain connects TRBV6-5 to TRBJ1-4; D might be TRBD1 (6 bases). The germline V and J ends were trimmed by 6 bases and 4 bases, with 12 bases remaining between them. CDR3 length equals 14 residues. CDR1 and CDR2 from the germline V gene are MNHEY and SVGAGI. CDR3 in amino acids: CASRTGSLNEKLFF. The CDR3 nucleotides are TGTGCCAGCAGGACAGGTTCTCTTAATGAAAAACTGTTTTTT.

This clonotype has at least ten counts. V and J are TRBV20-1 and TRBJ2-7; unclear D gene. The germline V gene encodes CDR1 DFQATT and CDR2 SNEGSKA (reference sequence). V was cut by 0 bases and J by 5 bases, with 8 bases left in between. CDR3 length: 12 amino acids. CDR3 region: CSARETLHEQYF. CDR3 in DNA: TGCAGTGCTAGAGAAACCTTACACGAGCAGTACTTC.

Note on this clonotype: This may be a read error: a much more frequent sequence differs by one nucleotide. The chain links TRBV29-1 to TRBJ1-1; tentative D call: TRBD1 (6 bases). CDR3 length equals 14 residues. CDR1 and CDR2 from the germline V gene are SQVTM and ANQGSEA. The CDR3 here is CSFEDQGFGTEAFF. In DNA, the CDR3 is TGCAGCTTTGAAGATCAGGGGTTTGGTACTGAAGCTTTCTTT. Drawing the rest from reference TRBV29-1 and TRBJ1-1, the complete variable domain is SAVISQKPSRDICQRGTSLTIQCQVDSQVTMMFWYRQQPGQSLTLIATANQGSEATYESGFVIDKFPISRPNLTFSTLTVSNMSPEDSSIYLCSFEDQGFGTEAFFGQGTRLTVV.

The chain is built from TRBV20-1 and TRBJ2-3; D tentatively reads TRBD1 or TRBD2 (6 bases each). From germline, CDR1 is DFQATT and CDR2 SNEGSKA (reference sequence). Trimming took 5 bases from V and 0 from J, leaving 12 bases between them. The CDR3 covers 14 residues. The chain's CDR3 is CSAEGGDSTDTQYF. As DNA, the CDR3 is TGCAGTGCTGAGGGGGGAGATAGCACAGATACGCAGTATTTT.

In regard to this clonotype: The DNA is left out, because the CDR3 cannot be placed on it with certainty; the CDR3 is given as TCRdb lists it. The rearrangement uses TRBV27 and TRBJ2-6; whether TRBD1, the table's D call, matches the DNA was not checked. The CDR3 is 19 residues long, ends included. Germline CDR1 MNHEY, CDR2 SMNVEV (reference sequence). CDR3 loop: CASSLSFRGRGSGTNVLTF.

This clonotype has at least ten counts. The chain combines TRBV5-1 with TRBJ2-2, with D possibly being TRBD2 (6 bases). V lost 1 base and J lost 4, with 11 bases in between. In germline, CDR1 is SGHRS, CDR2 YFSETQ. CDR3 length: 15 residues. This chain's CDR3 is CASSLTSRSTGELFF. As DNA, the CDR3 is TGCGCCAGCAGCTTGACTAGCCGGAGCACCGGGGAGCTGTTTTTT.

For this clonotype: Just one base apart from a much larger clone, this may be a read error. As the CDR3 is not closed by the conserved phenylalanine or tryptophan, this likely results from a read error. The chain combines TRBV10-3 with TRBJ1-2; D is perhaps TRBD1 (6 bases). The length of the CDR3 is 13 residues. The germline CDR1 and CDR2 sequences are ENHRY and SYGVKD. Trimming took off 7 bases at V and 0 bases at J, with 9 bases between the two ends. The CDR3 protein is CAIMDSTNYGYTL. The DNA for the CDR3 is TGTGCCATCATGGACAGCACTAACTATGGCTACACCCTC.

This clonotype was recorded at least ten times. The chain is built from TRBV5-1 and TRBJ2-5; 7 nucleotides agree with TRBD1. The CDR3 is 13 amino acids. In germline, CDR1 is SGHRS, CDR2 YFSETQ. With V trimmed by 0 bases and J by 7 bases, 3 bases remained unmatched. The CDR3 DNA is TGCGCCAGCAGCTTGGGGACAGGAGGGACCCAGTACTTC. Amino acid sequence: CASSLGTGGTQYF.

This clonotype was picked up many times. J is TRBJ2-7 and V is TRBV28, with 7 bases fitting TRBD2. The trim removed 3 bases at V and 4 bases at J, leaving 3 bases unmatched. Germline CDR1 reads MDHEN; CDR2 reads SYDVKM. CDR3 length: 13 residues. The CDR3: CASSFAGDYEQYF. The CDR3 coding sequence is TGTGCCAGCAGTTTTGCGGGAGATTACGAGCAGTACTTC.

This clonotype came up many times. Germline and junction disagree at one end, which may indicate a read error. This sequence joins TRBV7-7 and TRBJ2-3, with unresolved D. The CDR3 length is 14 residues. Germline lookup yields CDR1 SSHAT and CDR2 FNYEAQ (reference sequence). CDR3 sequence reads: CASSQLGNTDTQYF. DNA for the CDR3: TGTGCTAGCAGCCAGCTAGGAAACACAGATACGCAGTATTTT.

This clonotype was detected many times. This chain links TRBV20-1 with TRBJ2-1, with a weak D call TRBD1 (5 bases). The germline V gene encodes CDR1 DFQATT and CDR2 SNEGSKA (reference sequence). The V and J ends lost 4 bases and 5 bases respectively, with 12 bases between them. This CDR3 region has 13 residues. This chain's CDR3 is CSAIGFRDNEQFF. In nucleotides, the CDR3 is TGCAGTGCTATCGGTTTCAGGGACAATGAGCAGTTCTTC.

This clonotype came up a few times. The chain uses TRBV18 and TRBJ2-1, with 7 nucleotides matching TRBD1. Germline values: CDR1 KGHSH, CDR2 LQKENI. V gave up 6 bases and J gave up 9 bases; unmatched junction bases: 8. The CDR3 runs to 13 residues. CDR3 DNA sequence: TGTGCCAGCTCCACGACAGGGTCGGTTGAGCAGTTCTTC. Translation gives CASSTTGSVEQFF.

This clonotype was recorded at least ten times. This rearrangement joins TRBV19 to TRBJ2-2, with TRBD2 as a possible D gene (5 bases). Germline lookup yields CDR1 LNHDA and CDR2 SQIVND (reference sequence). This CDR3 is built from 15 residues. V was clipped by 8 bases and J by 7 bases, with 20 bases between them. The CDR3 loop is CASYPSGEQRGELFF. CDR3 in DNA: TGTGCCAGTTATCCCTCCGGGGAGCAACGCGGGGAGCTGTTTTTT. The full variable domain, rest sourced from reference TRBV19 and TRBJ2-2, is DGGITQSPKYLFRKEGQNVTLSCEQNLNHDAMYWYRQDPGQGLRLIYYSQIVNDFQKGDIAEGYSVSREKKESFPLTVTSAQKNPTAFYLCASYPSGEQRGELFFGEGSRLTVL.